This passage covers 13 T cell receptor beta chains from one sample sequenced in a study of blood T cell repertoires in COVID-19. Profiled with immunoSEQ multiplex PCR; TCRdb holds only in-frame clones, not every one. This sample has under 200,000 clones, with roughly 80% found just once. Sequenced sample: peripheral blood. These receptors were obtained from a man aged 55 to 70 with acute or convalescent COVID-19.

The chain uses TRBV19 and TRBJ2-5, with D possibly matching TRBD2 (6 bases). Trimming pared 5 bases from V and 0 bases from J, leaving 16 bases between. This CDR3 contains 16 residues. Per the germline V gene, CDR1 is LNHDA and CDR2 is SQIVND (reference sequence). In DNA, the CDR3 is TGTGCCAGTAGTTCTGTCCCCAGGGACTACCAAGAGACCCAGTACTTC. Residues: CASSSVPRDYQETQYF.

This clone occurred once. Here the CDR3 reads CSAGGGENIQYF. In DNA, the CDR3 is TGCAGCGCCGGGGGAGGGGAAAACATTCAGTACTTC. The V and J genes are TRBV29-1 and TRBJ2-4, with 7 bases matching TRBD2. Germline loops: CDR1 SQVTM, CDR2 ANQGSEA. The CDR3 totals 12 residues. V lost 7 bases to trimming and J lost 5 bases; unmatched junction nucleotides: 5. Full variable domain (outside the CDR3, taken from reference TRBV29-1 and TRBJ2-4): SAVISQKPSRDICQRGTSLTIQCQVDSQVTMMFWYRQQPGQSLTLIATANQGSEATYESGFVIDKFPISRPNLTFSTLTVSNMSPEDSSIYLCSAGGGENIQYFGAGTRLSVL.

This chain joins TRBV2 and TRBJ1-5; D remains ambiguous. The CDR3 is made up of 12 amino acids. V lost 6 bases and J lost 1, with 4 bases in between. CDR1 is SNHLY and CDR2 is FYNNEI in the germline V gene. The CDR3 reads CASSGSNQPQHF. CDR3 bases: TGTGCCAGCAGCGGGAGCAATCAGCCCCAGCATTTT.

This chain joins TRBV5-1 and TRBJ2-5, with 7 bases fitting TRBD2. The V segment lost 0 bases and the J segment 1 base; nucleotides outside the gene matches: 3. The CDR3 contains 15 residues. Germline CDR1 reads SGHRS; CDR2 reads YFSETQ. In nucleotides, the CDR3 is TGCGCCAGCAGCTTGGCGGGGACTACCCAAGAGACCCAGTACTTC. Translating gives CASSLAGTTQETQYF. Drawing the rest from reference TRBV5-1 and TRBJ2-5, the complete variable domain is KAGVTQTPRYLIKTRGQQVTLSCSPISGHRSVSWYQQTPGQGLQFLFEYFSETQRNKGNFPGRFSGRQFSNSRSEMNVSTLELGDSALYLCASSLAGTTQETQYFGPGTRLLVL.

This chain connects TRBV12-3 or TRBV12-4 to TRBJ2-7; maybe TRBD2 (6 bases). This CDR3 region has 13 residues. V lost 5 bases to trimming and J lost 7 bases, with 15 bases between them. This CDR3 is CASSPQEAGEQYF. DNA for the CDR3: TGTGCCAGCAGTCCACAGGAGGCGGGGGAGCAGTACTTC.

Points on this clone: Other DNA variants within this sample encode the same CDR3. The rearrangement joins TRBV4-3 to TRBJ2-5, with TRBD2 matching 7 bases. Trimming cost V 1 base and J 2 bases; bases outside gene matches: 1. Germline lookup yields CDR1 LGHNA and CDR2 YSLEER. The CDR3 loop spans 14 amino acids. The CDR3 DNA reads TGCGCCAGCAGCCAAGCAGCGGGGCAAGAGACCCAGTACTTC. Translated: CASSQAAGQETQYF.

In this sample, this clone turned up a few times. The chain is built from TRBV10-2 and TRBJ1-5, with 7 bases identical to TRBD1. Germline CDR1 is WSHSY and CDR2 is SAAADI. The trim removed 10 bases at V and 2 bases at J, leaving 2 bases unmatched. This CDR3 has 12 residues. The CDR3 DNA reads TGCGCCACCGGGACAGGCAATCAGCCCCAGCATTTT. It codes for CATGTGNQPQHF.

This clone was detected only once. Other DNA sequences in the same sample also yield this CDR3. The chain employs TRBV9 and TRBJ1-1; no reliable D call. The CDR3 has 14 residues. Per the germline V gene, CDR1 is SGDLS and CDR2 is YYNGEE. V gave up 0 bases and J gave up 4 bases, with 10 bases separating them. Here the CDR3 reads CASSVVGGSTEAFF. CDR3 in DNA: TGTGCCAGCAGCGTAGTAGGAGGGAGCACTGAAGCTTTCTTT.

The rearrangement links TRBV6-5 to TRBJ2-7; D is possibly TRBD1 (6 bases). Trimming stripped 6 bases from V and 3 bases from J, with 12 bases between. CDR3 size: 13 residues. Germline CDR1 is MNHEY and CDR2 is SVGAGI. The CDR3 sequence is CASSLGQFYEQYF. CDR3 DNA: TGTGCCAGCAGCCTCGGACAGTTCTACGAGCAGTACTTC.

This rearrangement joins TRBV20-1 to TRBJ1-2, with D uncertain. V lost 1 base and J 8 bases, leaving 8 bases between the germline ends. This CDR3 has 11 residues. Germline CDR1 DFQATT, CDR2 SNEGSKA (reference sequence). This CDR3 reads CSARGTVGYTF. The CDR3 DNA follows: TGCAGTGCTAGAGGGACTGTCGGCTACACCTTC.

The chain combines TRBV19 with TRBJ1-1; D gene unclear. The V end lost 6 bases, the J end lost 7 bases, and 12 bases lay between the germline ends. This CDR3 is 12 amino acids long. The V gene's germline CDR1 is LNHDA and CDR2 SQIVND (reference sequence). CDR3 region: CASRLWEGEAFF. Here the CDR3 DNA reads TGTGCCAGTAGATTGTGGGAGGGTGAAGCTTTCTTT.

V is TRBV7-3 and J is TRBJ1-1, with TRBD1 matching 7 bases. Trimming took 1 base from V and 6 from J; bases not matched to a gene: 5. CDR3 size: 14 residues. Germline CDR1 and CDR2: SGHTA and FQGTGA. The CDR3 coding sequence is TGTGCCAGCAGCTTAAGGGGACAGTACGCTGAAGCTTTCTTT. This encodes CASSLRGQYAEAFF.

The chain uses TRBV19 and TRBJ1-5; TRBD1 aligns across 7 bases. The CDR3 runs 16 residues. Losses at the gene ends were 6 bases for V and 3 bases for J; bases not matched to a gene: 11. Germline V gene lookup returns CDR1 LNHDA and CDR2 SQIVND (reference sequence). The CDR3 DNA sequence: TGTGCCAGTAGCCTCGCCTCTACAGGGGCCAATCAGCCCCAGCATTTT. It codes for CASSLASTGANQPQHF.